This T cell receptor beta chain was retrieved from a study of T cell repertoires in cytomegalovirus infection. For the study at large: Matching HLA type and CMV infection were both indicated by public TCR beta signatures.

Broader study findings: It was HLA-C-restricted CMV-specific TCR beta clonotypes that dominated the response ex vivo. Identification of carriers of CMV plus the relevant HLA was performed using cumulative public TCR beta family frequency.

This clonotype occurred many times. As yet, its antigen is unknown. The ends were cut back, 0 bases at V and 1 base at J, with 6 bases in the middle. CDR3 length: 14 amino acids. Germline values: CDR1 SGHTA, CDR2 FQGNSA. TCRdb itself ran the reads through MiXCR, one entry per CDR3 protein. Of about 200,000 distinct CDR3 sequences in the sample, nearly 9.5% were seen once. Sequencing was performed on PBMCs. This rearrangement joins TRBV7-2 to TRBJ1-1; D is unresolved. This receptor was obtained from a human donor in good health (CMV status not recorded). Some clones in this sample may be carry-over from other donors' samples. The CDR3 protein is CASSLAPKNTEAFF. In DNA, the CDR3 is TGTGCCAGCAGCTTAGCCCCCAAGAACACTGAAGCTTTCTTT.